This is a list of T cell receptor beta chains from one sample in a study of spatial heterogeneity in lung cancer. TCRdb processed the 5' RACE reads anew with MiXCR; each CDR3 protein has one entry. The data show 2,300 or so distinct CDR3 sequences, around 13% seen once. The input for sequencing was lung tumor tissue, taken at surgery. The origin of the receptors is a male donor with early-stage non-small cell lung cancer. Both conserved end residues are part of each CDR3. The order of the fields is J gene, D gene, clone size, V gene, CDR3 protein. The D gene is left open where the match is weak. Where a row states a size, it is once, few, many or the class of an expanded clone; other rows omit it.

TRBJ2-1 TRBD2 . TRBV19 CASSGLAGRGEQFF
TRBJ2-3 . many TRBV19 CASSIQGSVTDTQYF
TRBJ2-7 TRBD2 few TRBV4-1 CASSSGGGLYEQYF
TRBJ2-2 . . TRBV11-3 CASSPDTAGTGELFF
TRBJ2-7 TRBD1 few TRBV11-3 CASSSGQGPSYEQYF
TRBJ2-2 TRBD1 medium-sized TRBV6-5 CASSYSITRTGLSNGELFF
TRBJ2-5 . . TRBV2 CASLTTGMGETQYF
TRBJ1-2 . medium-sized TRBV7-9 CASSSGTGSNYGYTF
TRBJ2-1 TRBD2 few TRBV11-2 CASSVGTSGPRGQFF
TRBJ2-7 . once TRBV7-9 CASSLVSVYEQYF
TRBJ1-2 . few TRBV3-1 CASSQVNGGVAF
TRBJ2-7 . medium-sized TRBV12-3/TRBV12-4 CASSLNTGEQYF
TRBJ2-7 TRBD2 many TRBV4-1 CASSRGTSGTIYEQYF
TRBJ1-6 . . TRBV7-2 CASSLVKDSPLHF
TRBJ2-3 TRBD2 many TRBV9 CASSVTRGGTDTQYF
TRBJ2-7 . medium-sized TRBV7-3 CASSLDSSYEQYF
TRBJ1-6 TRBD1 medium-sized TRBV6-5 CASSYGQGIGSPLHF
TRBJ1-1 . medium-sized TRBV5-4 CASSWGVVNTEAFF
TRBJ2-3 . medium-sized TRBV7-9 CASSTTSLPVRTQYF
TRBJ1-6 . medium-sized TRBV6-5 CASSKRGARNSPLHF
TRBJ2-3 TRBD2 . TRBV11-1 CASSKGTSGGASDTQYF
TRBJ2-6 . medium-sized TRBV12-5 CASGLGVTGANVLTF
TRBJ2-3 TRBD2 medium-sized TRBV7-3 CASSFERTSGTDTQYF
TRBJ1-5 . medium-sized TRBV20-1 CSATISRASNQPQHF
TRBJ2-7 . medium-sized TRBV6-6 CASSRGPIADSYEQYF
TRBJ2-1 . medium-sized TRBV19 CASSIAPARWGYNEQFF
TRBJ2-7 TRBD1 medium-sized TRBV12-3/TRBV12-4 CASSADRVFSYEQYF
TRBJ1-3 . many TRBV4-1 CASSLGGGESGNTIYF
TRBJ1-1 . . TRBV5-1 CASSLEAGVTEAFF
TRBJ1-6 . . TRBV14 CASSQDERSSYNSPLHF
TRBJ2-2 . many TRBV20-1 CSARALGQNTGELFF
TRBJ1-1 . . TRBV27 CASSPTRGDTEAFF
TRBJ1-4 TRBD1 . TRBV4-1 CASSLTGGSTNEKLFF
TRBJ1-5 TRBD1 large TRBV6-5 CASSRTGGPYSNQPQHF
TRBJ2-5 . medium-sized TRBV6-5 CASSLGASQTQYF
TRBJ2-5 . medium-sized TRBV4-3 CASSQETYGETQYF
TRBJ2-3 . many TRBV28 CASSLLQGTDTQYF
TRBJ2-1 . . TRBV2 CASKVEVLFF
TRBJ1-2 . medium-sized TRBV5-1 CASSLGRSGYTF
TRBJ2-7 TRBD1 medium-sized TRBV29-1 CSVGDRGSSYEQYF